What follows are 3 T cell receptor beta chains derived from one specimen sequenced in a study of blood T cell repertoires in COVID-19. TCRdb's table, derived via immunoSEQ multiplex PCR, lists solely in-frame clones and lacks some. The data hold some 260,000 clones, with more than 60% observed a single time. The sample taken for sequencing was peripheral blood. These receptors all come from a woman aged 35 to 49 with active or convalescent COVID-19.

The rearrangement links TRBV20-1 to TRBJ2-7; D gene uncertain. Germline values: CDR1 DFQATT, CDR2 SNEGSKA (reference sequence). The CDR3 sequence is 10 residues long. In DNA, the CDR3 is TGCAGCGCCGGCTCCTACGAGCAGTACTTC. Translated, it gives CSAGSYEQYF.

The chain has TRBV2 and TRBJ1-5; D possibly corresponds to TRBD1 (5 bases). Germline loops: CDR1 SNHLY, CDR2 FYNNEI. The V gene lost 6 bases and the J gene lost 11 bases, with 14 bases spanning the gap. The CDR3 spans 12 residues. CDR3 in DNA: TGTGCCAGCAGGAAAGGGGACTGGTCCCAGCATTTT. This gives the protein CASRKGDWSQHF.

The rearrangement uses TRBV15 and TRBJ2-1; 15 bases align to TRBD2. This CDR3 contains 14 residues. Germline CDR1 is LNHNV and CDR2 is YYDKDF (reference sequence). V lost 5 bases, J lost 10 bases, and 3 bases stayed unmatched. CDR3 nucleotides: TGTGCCACCAGCCCCGGGACTAGCGGGGGGGAGCAGTTCTTC. It encodes CATSPGTSGGEQFF.